This T cell receptor beta chain was identified during a study of blood T cell repertoires in COVID-19. Trimming removed 5 bases from V and 3 bases from J, with 13 bases in between. The CDR3 consists of 14 residues. Germline CDR1 SGHAT, CDR2 FQNNGV. Clones were sequenced by immunoSEQ multiplex PCR, and TCRdb holds only the in-frame ones, with some missing. The sample carries some 71,000 clones, around 80% recorded once. This clonotype was obtained from a man in his forties or fifties with COVID-19, enrolled during active disease. The chain joins TRBV11-2 to TRBJ1-1; TRBD1 might be the D (5 bases). Sample: peripheral blood. Written as DNA, the CDR3 is TGTGCCAGCAGCCCACGACAGAGATACACTGAAGCTTTCTTT. It is translated as CASSPRQRYTEAFF.